Sequencing of this T cell receptor (beta chain) was carried out in a study of post-analysis software for immune sequencing data. Regarding the study as a whole: TRBV5-6, TRBV5-1 and TRBV20-1 were among 4 or 5 TRBV segments more frequent in patients than controls.

A few counts support this clonotype. What it binds is unknown. Each TCR beta cDNA library carried unique molecular identifiers. TCRdb reanalysed the PCR reads using MiXCR and keeps one entry per CDR3 protein. Here the sample spans a few hundred thousand distinct CDR3 sequences, less than 40% being singletons. Germline assignment: CDR1 LNHNV and CDR2 YYDKDF (reference sequence). Trimming took 1 base from V and 1 from J, leaving 10 bases between them. CDR3 size: 15 residues. The sequenced material came from blood. The sequence was collected from a girl aged 5 to 17 with multiple sclerosis. The chain combines TRBV15 with TRBJ1-1; no reliable D call. CDR3 coding DNA: TGTGCCACCAGCAGAGGAGGACGGCCGAACACTGAAGCTTTCTTT. This translates into CATSRGGRPNTEAFF.